A selection of T cell receptor beta chains follows, all from one sample in a study of identical twins. Each CDR3 protein gets one entry after TCRdb re-called the 5' RACE reads with MiXCR. The table lists approximately 680,000 distinct CDR3 sequences, just over 7% of them singletons, with roughly 1.5% in the top ten. This same sample was also part of a study on yellow fever vaccine responses in identical twins.

The source material was PBMCs. Receptor source: a young woman in good health. CDR3s include the opening cysteine and the closing phenylalanine or tryptophan. Fields, in order: CDR3 length, clone size, V gene, D gene, J gene, CDR3 protein, CDR3 DNA. A D gene is named only where the DNA matches it firmly. A clone size is listed for some rows: how often the clone was seen (once, few, many), or a class if it is expanded.

17	few	TRBV15	.	TRBJ2-3	CATSRDESQGWSDTQYF	TGTGCCACCAGCAGAGATGAATCGCAGGGATGGTCAGATACGCAGTATTTT
13	few	TRBV20-1	.	TRBJ1-2	CSARDGANYGYTF	TGCAGTGCTAGAGATGGAGCTAACTATGGCTACACCTTC
14	.	TRBV3-1	.	TRBJ1-1	CASSPSGGLAEAFF	TGTGCCAGCAGCCCATCGGGTGGGCTGGCTGAAGCTTTCTTT
15	.	TRBV4-1	.	TRBJ2-3	CASRSEGGIADTQYF	TGCGCCAGCAGGTCCGAGGGGGGGATTGCAGATACGCAGTATTTT
18	few	TRBV11-2	TRBD1	TRBJ2-2	CASSSKNRGRKDTGELFF	TGTGCCAGCAGCTCAAAAAACAGGGGGCGCAAGGACACCGGGGAGCTGTTTTTT
14	many	TRBV5-1	.	TRBJ2-7	CASSLVQGGYEQYF	TGCGCCAGCAGCTTGGTTCAGGGAGGCTACGAGCAGTACTTC
15	many	TRBV6-5	.	TRBJ1-5	CASSYSSGGNQPQHF	TGTGCCAGCAGTTACTCGAGCGGGGGGAATCAGCCCCAGCATTTT
14	many	TRBV2	.	TRBJ1-2	CASRHTDRIYGYTF	TGTGCCAGCAGGCACACGGACAGAATCTATGGCTACACCTTC
10	few	TRBV7-9	.	TRBJ2-7	CASGRDEQYF	TGTGCCAGCGGTAGGGACGAGCAGTACTTC
15	many	TRBV5-6	.	TRBJ2-5	CASSFGGGSVQTQYF	TGTGCCAGCAGCTTTGGGGGCGGTTCCGTTCAGACCCAGTACTTC
16	few	TRBV11-2	.	TRBJ1-5	CASSLDPQSSNQPQHF	TGTGCCAGCAGCTTAGACCCCCAGAGTAGCAATCAGCCCCAGCATTTT
16	.	TRBV7-9	TRBD2	TRBJ2-3	CASSSPPGLAGVAQYF	TGTGCCAGCAGCTCTCCCCCGGGACTAGCGGGAGTAGCGCAGTATTTT
13	.	TRBV28	.	TRBJ2-6	CASSFVGANVLTF	TGTGCCAGCAGTTTTGTTGGGGCCAACGTCCTGACTTTC
16	many	TRBV25-1	.	TRBJ1-6	CASSANKYTYNSPLHF	TGTGCCAGCAGTGCAAACAAATATACCTATAATTCACCCCTCCACTTT
14	few	TRBV12-3/TRBV12-4	TRBD2	TRBJ2-5	CASSFASGQETQYF	TGTGCCAGCAGTTTCGCTAGCGGCCAAGAGACCCAGTACTTC
15	.	TRBV7-2	TRBD2	TRBJ2-5	CASSLGGLAQETQYF	TGTGCCAGCAGCTTAGGGGGACTAGCCCAAGAGACCCAGTACTTC
16	few	TRBV5-1	TRBD1	TRBJ2-3	CASRRAGTGGADTQYF	TGCGCCAGCAGACGAGCCGGGACAGGGGGCGCAGATACGCAGTATTTT
14	.	TRBV27	TRBD2	TRBJ2-2	CASSAELAAGELFF	TGTGCCAGCAGTGCCGAACTAGCGGCCGGGGAGCTGTTTTTT
15	few	TRBV12-3/TRBV12-4	TRBD1	TRBJ1-4	CASSIKGTGGEKLFF	TGTGCCAGCAGTATAAAAGGGACAGGGGGTGAAAAACTGTTTTTT
15	many	TRBV20-1	TRBD2	TRBJ2-1	CSASLGLAGYNEQFF	TGCAGTGCTAGTCTCGGACTAGCGGGTTACAATGAGCAGTTCTTC
14	few	TRBV6-5	.	TRBJ2-2	CASSSIQGAGELFF	TGTGCCAGCAGTTCGATACAGGGCGCCGGGGAGCTGTTTTTT
15	many	TRBV5-1	.	TRBJ2-2	CASTGRDFNTGELFF	TGCGCCAGCACGGGTAGAGACTTTAACACCGGGGAGCTGTTTTTT
15	many	TRBV5-1	TRBD2	TRBJ2-2	CASSRLAANTGELFF	TGCGCCAGCAGCAGACTAGCAGCGAACACCGGGGAGCTGTTTTTT
12	.	TRBV6-5	.	TRBJ1-1	CASSSLGLKAFF	TGTGCCAGCAGTTCGCTAGGCCTCAAAGCTTTCTTT
16	many	TRBV5-6	.	TRBJ1-1	CASSLYNPGENTEAFF	TGTGCCAGCAGCTTGTATAATCCGGGTGAGAACACTGAAGCTTTCTTT
15	.	TRBV3-1	.	TRBJ1-2	CASSQEAGSIYGYTF	TGTGCCAGCAGCCAAGAGGCAGGTAGCATTTATGGCTACACCTTC
13	.	TRBV29-1	.	TRBJ2-7	CSVVTRSSYEQYF	TGCAGCGTTGTGACTAGGAGCTCCTACGAGCAGTACTTC
17	few	TRBV11-2	TRBD2	TRBJ2-1	CASSTQGLASSYNEQFF	TGTGCCAGCAGCACCCAGGGACTAGCGAGCTCCTACAATGAGCAGTTCTTC
12	many	TRBV29-1	.	TRBJ2-7	CSALGSSYEQYF	TGCAGCGCCCTGGGGTCGTCTTACGAGCAGTACTTC
15	many	TRBV6-2/TRBV6-3	.	TRBJ2-3	CASSFLGGYIDTQYF	TGTGCCAGCAGCTTCCTCGGGGGTTATATAGATACGCAGTATTTT
18	.	TRBV11-1	.	TRBJ2-2	CASSLGSIQTGGHRELFF	TGTGCCAGCAGCTTAGGTTCGATTCAGACAGGCGGTCACCGGGAGCTGTTTTTT
16	.	TRBV7-8	TRBD2	TRBJ2-3	CASTSRLAGMADTQYF	TGTGCCAGCACCTCCCGCCTAGCGGGTATGGCAGATACGCAGTATTTT
15	many	TRBV12-3/TRBV12-4	.	TRBJ1-2	CASRPPQGTGYGYTF	TGTGCCAGCAGGCCGCCCCAGGGGACGGGCTATGGCTACACCTTC
12	many	TRBV12-3/TRBV12-4	.	TRBJ2-7	CASSSLAHEQYF	TGTGCCAGCAGTTCACTAGCCCACGAGCAGTACTTC
14	.	TRBV6-2/TRBV6-3	.	TRBJ1-6	CASSYRAENSPLHF	TGTGCCAGCAGTTACAGGGCGGAAAATTCACCCCTCCACTTT